This entry lists 29 T cell receptor beta chains sequenced from one sample in a study of regulatory T cells in long-lasting Graves disease. Specified time point: newly diagnosed GD, antithyroid drugs for less than 3 months. PBMCs provided the RNA from which the TCR library was made. CDR3-region Arm-PCR and iRepertoire HTBI primers produced the TCR beta libraries. TCRdb redid the calling of the multiplex PCR reads with MiXCR, one entry per CDR3 protein. The top ten clones hold around 25% of a sample with fewer than 550,000 distinct CDR3 sequences, 15% to 20% of them seen once. This sample was also put to use in a study of T cells in Graves' hyperthyroidism and ophthalmopathy.

The input for sequencing was peripheral blood mononuclear cells (PBMCs), taken at new diagnosis, from a patient treated with antithyroid drugs. The source is a woman aged 35-65 years with Graves disease.

This clonotype was seen many times. The V call is TRBV6-2 or TRBV6-3, the J call TRBJ2-7; TRBD2 aligns across 9 bases. With 7 bases clipped from V and 2 bases from J, the junction kept 3 bases outside the gene matches. CDR3 size: 13 residues. The germline V gene encodes CDR1 MNHEY and CDR2 SVGEGT. In nucleotides, the CDR3 is TGTGCCAGCACGCGGGGGGGAACCTACGAGCAGTACTTC. Residues: CASTRGGTYEQYF.

This clonotype has ten or more counts. The chain is built from TRBV28 and TRBJ1-1, with D maybe TRBD1 (5 bases). CDR1 is MDHEN, CDR2 SYDVKM, per germline. V was pared by 7 bases and J by 0 bases, with 15 bases between. CDR3 length: 15 amino acids. In nucleotides, the CDR3 is TGTGCCAGCATCCCAGGGATAACAATGAACACTGAAGCTTTCTTT. Its protein is CASIPGITMNTEAFF. Using reference TRBV28 and TRBJ1-1 for the parts outside the CDR3, the full variable domain is DVKVTQSSRYLVKRTGEKVFLECVQDMDHENMFWYRQDPGLGLRLIYFSYDVKMKEKGDIPEGYSVSREKKERFSLILESASTNQTSMYLCASIPGITMNTEAFFGQGTRLTVV.

The genes are TRBV6-2 or TRBV6-3 and TRBJ1-3, with D uncertain. Germline assignment: CDR1 MNHEY and CDR2 SVGEGT. V gave up 5 bases and J gave up 1 base, with 12 bases separating them. There are 15 residues in the CDR3. The CDR3 DNA follows: TGTGCCAGCAGTGAACCGCGGCTTTCTGGAAACACCATATATTTT. Protein sequence: CASSEPRLSGNTIYF.

The chain uses TRBV3-1 and TRBJ1-5; possibly TRBD1 for D (6 bases). CDR3 length: 16 residues. Germline loops: CDR1 LGHDT, CDR2 YNNKEL (reference sequence). V lost 0 bases and J lost 6, with 15 bases in between. CDR3 region: CASSQDMAGAGQPQHF. The CDR3 nucleotides read TGTGCCAGCAGCCAAGATATGGCAGGGGCGGGTCAGCCCCAGCATTTT. Supplemented by reference TRBV3-1 and TRBJ1-5, the full variable domain reads DTAVSQTPKYLVTQMGNDKSIKCEQNLGHDTMYWYKQDSKKFLKIMFSYNNKELIINETVPNRFSPKSPDKAHLNLHINSLELGDSAVYFCASSQDMAGAGQPQHFGDGTRLSIL.

In its sample, this clonotype was seen many times. This chain connects TRBV12-3 or TRBV12-4 to TRBJ2-3, with D perhaps TRBD2 (6 bases). The germline V and J ends were trimmed by 6 bases and 11 bases, with 12 bases remaining between them. The CDR3 runs 11 residues. The CDR3 sequence: CASSLTSLQYF. The CDR3 DNA reads TGTGCCAGCAGCCTGACTAGTCTGCAGTATTTT.

This clonotype appeared many times. The chain links TRBV7-9 to TRBJ2-1; 11 bases match TRBD2. The CDR3 is 17 residues long. The J segment lost 8 bases and the V segment lost 4 bases, leaving 13 bases of the junction unmatched. Germline assignment: CDR1 SEHNR and CDR2 FQNEAQ (reference sequence). CDR3 loop: CASSSFNSLAGGDEQFF. DNA for the CDR3: TGTGCCAGCAGCTCCTTCAATTCTCTAGCGGGGGGCGATGAGCAGTTCTTC.

In its sample, this clonotype was seen a few times. The chain links TRBV3-1 to TRBJ1-1, with TRBD1 matching over 7 bases. CDR1 and CDR2 from the germline V gene are LGHDT and YNNKEL (reference sequence). Losses at the gene ends were 3 bases for V and 3 bases for J; bases not matched to a gene: 4. There are 14 residues in the CDR3. The CDR3 DNA sequence: TGTGCCAGCAGCCAGACAGGGATGCACACTGAAGCTTTCTTT. Protein sequence: CASSQTGMHTEAFF.

This clonotype has ten or more counts. The chain has TRBV7-3 and TRBJ2-1, with a tentative D call TRBD1 (6 bases). Germline CDR1 reads SGHTA; CDR2 reads FQGTGA. Trimming took off 1 base at V and 6 bases at J, with 13 bases between the two ends. The CDR3 spans 15 residues. The CDR3 sequence: CASSLNLQGSNEQFF. The CDR3 DNA reads as TGTGCCAGCAGCTTAAATCTCCAGGGGAGCAATGAGCAGTTCTTC.

This clonotype was seen a few times. V and J are TRBV20-1 and TRBJ2-3; no clear D gene. Germline values: CDR1 DFQATT, CDR2 SNEGSKA (reference sequence). V shed 5 bases and J shed 2 bases, with 11 bases lying between them. This CDR3 has 13 residues. This CDR3 is CSAPPTATDTQYF. The CDR3 DNA follows: TGCAGTGCTCCCCCCACTGCCACAGATACGCAGTATTTT.

This clonotype was seen many times. In DNA form, the CDR3 reads TGTGCCAGCAGCACGACTCGTAACTATGGCTACACCTTC. It translates to CASSTTRNYGYTF. The chain couples TRBV3-1 to TRBJ1-2; D call uncertain. V lost 5 bases and J 1 base, leaving 8 bases between the germline ends. Germline CDR1 and CDR2: LGHDT and YNNKEL (reference sequence). This CDR3 region has 13 residues. Looking up the rest from reference TRBV3-1 and TRBJ1-2 gives the full variable domain: DTAVSQTPKYLVTQMGNDKSIKCEQNLGHDTMYWYKQDSKKFLKIMFSYNNKELIINETVPNRFSPKSPDKAHLNLHINSLELGDSAVYFCASSTTRNYGYTFGSGTRLTVV.

This clonotype was counted at least ten times. The V call is TRBV20-1, the J call TRBJ1-3; TRBD1 aligns across 8 bases. Germline lookup yields CDR1 DFQATT and CDR2 SNEGSKA (reference sequence). This CDR3 is 14 amino acids long. Losses at the gene ends were 7 bases for V and 0 bases for J; bases not matched to a gene: 5. Here the CDR3 reads CSGRQGSSGNTIYF. For the CDR3, the DNA is TGCAGTGGTCGACAGGGGAGCTCTGGAAACACCATATATTTT.

This clonotype has just one count. This may come from a read error, since a much larger clone is one base off. The chain has TRBV5-6 and TRBJ2-2; D may be TRBD1 (6 bases). Trimming cost V 4 bases and J 1 base, with 8 bases left between them. This CDR3 has 14 residues. In germline, CDR1 is SGHDT, CDR2 YYEEEE. The CDR3 protein is CASSATGNTGELFF. The CDR3 DNA reads as TGTGCCAGCAGCGCGACAGGGAACACCGGGGAGCTGTTTTTT.

This clonotype was found many times. This rearrangement joins TRBV5-1 to TRBJ1-1; 8 nucleotides match TRBD1. Germline V gene sequence: CDR1 SGHRS, CDR2 YFSETQ. The V and J ends lost 3 bases and 3 bases, in that order; junction bases with no gene match: 7. CDR3 length equals 15 residues. The CDR3 nucleotides read TGCGCCAGCAGCTCTCGGACAGGGTTCGACACTGAAGCTTTCTTT. Its protein product is CASSSRTGFDTEAFF.

This clonotype appeared many times. The rearrangement joins TRBV5-1 to TRBJ2-2, with D maybe TRBD1 (6 bases). Germline V lookup: CDR1 SGHRS, CDR2 YFSETQ. The CDR3 is 14 amino acids. V lost 4 bases to trimming and J lost 1 base, with 8 bases between them. CDR3 loop: CASSRDKNTGELFF. As DNA, the CDR3 is TGCGCCAGCAGCCGGGACAAGAACACCGGGGAGCTGTTTTTT.

The V and J genes are TRBV19 and TRBJ2-5, with 7 bases fitting TRBD1. Trimming cost V 5 bases and J 0 bases; bases outside gene matches: 9. CDR1 is LNHDA, CDR2 SQIVND, per germline (reference sequence). The length of the CDR3 is 16 residues. The DNA of the CDR3 is TGTGCCAGTAGTCCCAGGGGGAGACCCGACCAAGAGACCCAGTACTTC. This encodes CASSPRGRPDQETQYF.

This clonotype was seen a handful of times. The chain employs TRBV12-3 or TRBV12-4 and TRBJ1-4; 7 bases agree with TRBD1. Unmatched junction bases numbered 15, after V lost 11 bases and J lost 6 bases. The CDR3 extends over 15 amino acids. The CDR3 DNA is TGTGCCGGCAACAACAGGGGCCGCGGCTATGAAAAACTGTTTTTT. This translates into CAGNNRGRGYEKLFF.

This rearrangement joins TRBV2 to TRBJ2-3; TRBD1 matches at 9 bases. Trimming removed 7 bases from V and 4 bases from J; junction bases left unmatched: 12. The CDR3 totals 16 residues. Looked up from germline, CDR1 is SNHLY and CDR2 is FYNNEI. The CDR3 region has the DNA TGTGCCAGCACTGCCTGGGACAGGGCGTTGGCAGATACGCAGTATTTT. Its protein is CASTAWDRALADTQYF.

CDR3 coding DNA: TGTGCCAGCAGCCAAGGCTCCCGACTAGCCGATGAGACCCAGTACTTC. Residues: CASSQGSRLADETQYF. The rearrangement joins TRBV4-2 to TRBJ2-5, with 7 bases lining up with TRBD2. The length of the CDR3 is 16 residues. Trimming removed 1 base from V and 5 bases from J; junction bases left unmatched: 10. Germline CDR1 LGHNA, CDR2 YNFKEQ.

In this sample, this clonotype turned up many times. The chain couples TRBV20-1 to TRBJ2-5; a weak D match, TRBD1 (5 bases). This CDR3 has 13 amino acids. The ends were cut back, 2 bases at V and 0 bases at J, with 7 bases in the middle. Per the germline V gene, CDR1 is DFQATT and CDR2 is SNEGSKA (reference sequence). The CDR3 DNA sequence: TGCAGTGCTAGAACAGGCTACCAAGAGACCCAGTACTTC. It yields the protein CSARTGYQETQYF.

As regards this clonotype: This may be a read error, as it is one base from a much larger clone. The rearrangement joins TRBV28 to TRBJ2-3, with a tentative D call TRBD1 (5 bases). The end of the DNA aligns better with TRBJ2-7, so the J call may be wrong. Germline V lookup: CDR1 MDHEN, CDR2 SYDVKM. This CDR3 has 13 residues. The CDR3, as DNA: TGTGCCAGCAGTTTCCAGGACACCGTTGAGCAGTACTTC. Translation gives CASSFQDTVEQYF.

This clonotype was detected ten times or more. The genes are TRBV2 and TRBJ2-7; unclear D gene. Germline values: CDR1 SNHLY, CDR2 FYNNEI. This CDR3 spans 14 amino acids. Trimming left V 3 bases short and J 6 bases short, with 15 bases between. DNA for the CDR3: TGTGCCAGCAGTGATGCGTTGAAGGGAACCGAGCAGTACTTC. Translation: CASSDALKGTEQYF.

The gene calls are TRBV7-9 and TRBJ1-2; TRBD1 agrees at 7 bases. Unmatched junction bases numbered 9, after V lost 1 base and J lost 7 bases. The CDR3 length is 15 residues. CDR1 and CDR2 from the germline V gene are SEHNR and FQNEAQ (reference sequence). CDR3 DNA: TGTGCCAGCAGCTTAGAAGAACACAGGGGAGGTGGCTACACCTTC. Its protein is CASSLEEHRGGGYTF.

This clonotype came up a few times. Being one base from a much bigger clone, this may be a read error. The CDR3 ends on some other residue instead of the conserved phenylalanine or tryptophan, so this is likely a read error. V is TRBV6-2 or TRBV6-3 and J is TRBJ1-1; D is perhaps TRBD1 (6 bases). This CDR3 region has 13 residues. Germline V lookup: CDR1 MNHEY, CDR2 SVGEGT. V was pared by 4 bases and J by 7 bases, with 13 bases between. CDR3 bases: TGTGCCAGCAGTTCAACAGGGTGGGGTGAAGCTTTCTCT. This gives the protein CASSSTGWGEAFS.

The rearrangement links TRBV5-1 to TRBJ2-1; D is perhaps TRBD1 (6 bases). This CDR3 contains 15 residues. V lost 4 bases, J lost 7 bases, and 18 bases lay in between. Germline assignment: CDR1 SGHRS and CDR2 YFSETQ. The CDR3 DNA is TGCGCCAGCAGCCCCCGGGACAACCTCAGGAATGAGCAGTTCTTC. Its protein product is CASSPRDNLRNEQFF.

This clonotype was picked up many times. V gene TRBV3-1 combines with J gene TRBJ1-1; D possibly corresponds to TRBD1 (5 bases). CDR1 and CDR2 (germline): LGHDT, YNNKEL (reference sequence). The length of the CDR3 is 14 residues. V was pared by 7 bases and J by 1 base, with 13 bases between. DNA of the CDR3: TGTGCCAGCATTCGGGCAGGGCCGAACACTGAAGCTTTCTTT. Amino acid sequence: CASIRAGPNTEAFF.

This clonotype was recorded many times. The rearrangement joins TRBV29-1 to TRBJ1-1; D is ambiguous. CDR3 length equals 13 residues. Germline V gene lookup returns CDR1 SQVTM and CDR2 ANQGSEA. V shed 6 bases and J shed 1 base, with 12 bases lying between them. The CDR3 loop reads CSVTQVGNTEAFF. CDR3 DNA: TGCAGCGTAACGCAGGTGGGGAACACTGAAGCTTTCTTT.

CDR3 bases: TGTGCCAGCAGTGAGACCGATTCACCCCTCCACTTT. As protein: CASSETDSPLHF. The J gene is TRBJ1-6, the V gene TRBV6-1, with no clear D. Trimming removed 3 bases from V and 8 bases from J, with 5 bases in between. The CDR3 is 12 residues long. The germline V gene encodes CDR1 MNHNS and CDR2 SASEGT.

For this clonotype: A much bigger clone sits one base away, suggesting this may be a read error. The V and J genes are TRBV28 and TRBJ2-2; D perhaps matches TRBD1 (6 bases). Germline CDR1 is MDHEN and CDR2 is SYDVKM. The length of the CDR3 is 16 residues. In DNA, the CDR3 is TGTGCCAGCAGTTTAATTTCCGGACAGAACCCCGGGGAGCTGTTTTTT. This gives the protein CASSLISGQNPGELFF.

This clonotype appeared a few times. The chain employs TRBV5-4 and TRBJ2-1; TRBD2 matches at 15 bases. V lost 4 bases to trimming and J lost 3 bases; unmatched junction nucleotides: 5. This CDR3 region has 17 residues. Germline assignment: CDR1 SGHNT and CDR2 YYREEE (reference sequence). CDR3 sequence reads: CASSRGTSGGFYNEQFF. CDR3 coding DNA: TGTGCCAGCAGCCGCGGGACTAGCGGGGGGTTCTACAATGAGCAGTTCTTC.